This TCR beta chain derives from a study of blood T cell repertoires in COVID-19. At the level of the study: Specimens from acute and convalescent COVID-19 originated in the United States, Italy and Spain. Nucleic acid was either cDNA or gDNA, and it came from T cells, B-cell-depleted T cells, or PBMCs.

Authors' methods: Estimation of nucleated cell counts relied on the amplification of reference gene primers. Libraries were prepared by immunoSEQ multiplex PCR; TCRdb keeps only in-frame clonotypes and omits some of them. Clonal size and the V and J genes are those of that table, whereas D and trimming came from the DNA. Found here are 200,000 to 250,000 clones, around 83% of them singletons; the top ten hold 9.7%. Losses at the gene ends were 10 bases for V and 1 base for J; bases not matched to a gene: 5. Germline V lookup: CDR1 MNHEY, CDR2 SVGAGI. The CDR3 spans 13 residues. The origin of this receptor is a man in his fifties with active or convalescent COVID-19. The sample was peripheral blood. The chain couples TRBV6-5 to TRBJ1-1, with 8 bases identical to TRBD1. The CDR3: CATLDRGNTEAFF. CDR3 DNA sequence: TGTGCCACATTAGACAGGGGGAACACTGAAGCTTTCTTT.